Listed here is a single TCR beta chain. These data originate in a study of blood T cell repertoires in COVID-19. Study in general: Samples came from the United States, Italy and Spain, spanning acute and convalescent COVID-19. In each case, the material was cDNA or gDNA derived from T cells, B-cell-depleted T cells, or PBMCs.

How the authors handled the data: Reference gene primer amplification in the assay estimated nucleated cell counts. Assay used: immunoSEQ multiplex PCR; TCRdb lists only in-frame clones, some missing. For V, J and clone size, that table is used; D and trimming come from the DNA. The sample consists of over 200,000 clones, 81% of them appearing once. Germline CDR1 and CDR2: SGHRS and YFSETQ. The CDR3 is 17 residues long. Trimming took 4 bases from V and 5 from J; bases not matched to a gene: 8. Material: peripheral blood. This TCR was recovered from an elderly woman with acute or convalescent COVID-19. The chain employs TRBV5-1 and TRBJ2-3, with 15 positions matching TRBD2. The CDR3 spells CASSGQGLAGGEDTQYF. In DNA form, the CDR3 reads TGCGCCAGCAGCGGACAGGGACTAGCGGGGGGAGAAGATACGCAGTATTTT.